The clone carrying this T cell receptor (beta chain) came up many times. Its antigen remains unidentified. This record comes from a study of T-cell memory formation after mild COVID-19. Each CDR3 protein is one row after TCRdb ran MiXCR on the 5' RACE reads. Counted here are about 260,000 distinct CDR3 sequences, approximately 15% occurring once; the ten biggest clones make up more than 20%. Study-wide results and caveats: Pre-infection memory harbored some responding clones, suggesting cross-reactive memory joined.

The sequenced sample consisted of PBMCs or a T cell subset sorted from them (not recorded which). The receptor's source is a man between 18 and 35 years old who had mild COVID-19 (a few samples of this study predate the infection). Cell type and time point are not known.

The CDR3 DNA reads TGCAGTGCTCCACCTAGCGGGGGGGGTACCTACAATGAGCAGTTCTTC. Residues: CSAPPSGGGTYNEQFF. The V call is TRBV20-1, the J call TRBJ2-1; 12 positions agree with TRBD2. In germline, CDR1 is DFQATT, CDR2 SNEGSKA (reference sequence). Unmatched junction bases numbered 7, after V lost 5 bases and J lost 2 bases. The CDR3 runs 16 residues.